These 32 T cell receptor beta chains share one sample of origin, sequenced in a study of shared clonotypes between healthy human individuals. Generated by immunoSEQ multiplex PCR, the TCRdb table keeps only in-frame clones and is missing some. Here the sample spans about 980,000 clones, approximately 80% being singletons. The source material was memory CD4+ T cells sorted from blood. The sample's subset: CD45RA-negative fraction. These TCRs come from a young man in good health.

J is TRBJ2-2 and V is TRBV9, with D maybe TRBD1 (5 bases). The length of the CDR3 is 15 residues. Germline V gene sequence: CDR1 SGDLS, CDR2 YYNGEE. The V end lost 0 bases, the J end lost 0 bases, and 6 bases lay between the germline ends. The CDR3 nucleotides are TGTGCCAGCAGCGTAGGGACATCGAACACCGGGGAGCTGTTTTTT. It specifies CASSVGTSNTGELFF. The full variable domain, its missing parts supplied by reference TRBV9 and TRBJ2-2, is DSGVTQTPKHLITATGQRVTLRCSPRSGDLSVYWYQQSLDQGLQFLIQYYNGEERAKGNILERFSAQQFPDLHSELNLSSLELGDSALYFCASSVGTSNTGELFFGEGSRLTVL.

V is TRBV28 and J is TRBJ1-5, with 8 bases aligning to TRBD1. Germline CDR1 reads MDHEN; CDR2 reads SYDVKM. V lost 5 bases and J lost 6; bases outside the gene matches: 6. The CDR3 has 14 residues. The CDR3 reads CASSTDRGGQPQHF. The DNA of the CDR3 is TGTGCCAGCAGTACAGACAGGGGAGGTCAGCCCCAGCATTTT.

The genes are TRBV28 and TRBJ1-3, with 7 positions matching TRBD1. V shed 6 bases, J shed 4 bases, and the junction held 6 bases outside the gene matches. The CDR3 is made up of 14 amino acids. Germline V gene data show CDR1 as MDHEN and CDR2 as SYDVKM. CDR3 in amino acids: CASRQGGGGNTIYF. The CDR3, as DNA: TGTGCCAGCAGGCAGGGGGGCGGCGGAAACACCATATATTTT.

The chain links TRBV6-1 to TRBJ1-2; D might be TRBD1 (6 bases). CDR1 MNHNS and CDR2 SASEGT come from the germline V gene. The CDR3 extends over 16 amino acids. V lost 2 bases, J lost 5 bases, and 18 bases lay in between. The CDR3 DNA reads TGTGCCAGCAGTGAAAAGGGGGGCAGGGCAACGTATGGCTACACCTTC. This gives the protein CASSEKGGRATYGYTF.

The V gene is TRBV28, the J gene TRBJ1-4; 7 bases map to TRBD1. CDR1 is MDHEN, CDR2 SYDVKM, per germline. V lost 4 bases and J lost 8; bases outside the gene matches: 10. This CDR3 contains 15 residues. CDR3 sequence (DNA): TGTGCCAGCAGTTCCCGCCGGGGGACAGACGAAAAACTGTTTTTT. Translation gives CASSSRRGTDEKLFF.

The genes are TRBV28 and TRBJ1-1, with 7 bases that match TRBD1. The CDR3 is 14 residues long. CDR1 is MDHEN, CDR2 SYDVKM, per germline. With V trimmed by 7 bases and J by 1 base, 6 bases remained unmatched. As DNA, the CDR3 is TGTGCCAGCACTACCGGGACAGCGAACACTGAAGCTTTCTTT. Encoded protein: CASTTGTANTEAFF.

As for this clone: At the DNA level, this CDR3 is encoded by other sequences in the same sample as well. This chain uses TRBV4-3 with TRBJ2-2; 8 bases are a match to TRBD2. V lost 0 bases, J lost 1 base, and 1 base stayed unmatched. This CDR3 has 16 residues. CDR1 LGHNA and CDR2 YSLEER come from the germline V gene. The CDR3 nucleotides read TGCGCCAGCAGCCAAGAGGGGACTAGGAACACCGGGGAGCTGTTTTTT. Translating it yields CASSQEGTRNTGELFF.

The chain recombines TRBV5-6 with TRBJ1-2; possibly TRBD1 for D (5 bases). CDR3 length: 12 residues. CDR1 and CDR2 (germline): SGHDT, YYEEEE. Deletions cut 3 bases from V and 8 bases from J, with 11 bases between. This CDR3 is CASSCRWGGYTF. In nucleotides, the CDR3 is TGTGCCAGCAGCTGCCGCTGGGGCGGCTACACCTTC.

The rearrangement links TRBV4-1 to TRBJ1-3, with D possibly matching TRBD1 (6 bases). V lost 2 bases to trimming and J lost 3 bases, with 20 bases between them. This CDR3 is built from 18 residues. Germline loops: CDR1 MGHRA, CDR2 YSYEKL. The CDR3 is CASSQFPTRLQGGNTIYF. The CDR3 DNA is TGCGCCAGCAGCCAATTTCCCACCCGCTTACAGGGTGGAAACACCATATATTTT.

The chain combines TRBV9 with TRBJ2-6, with 10 bases that match TRBD1. The CDR3 is 17 amino acids. The junction had 0 bases not matched to a gene; V was cut back by 0 bases and J by 0 bases. Germline V lookup: CDR1 SGDLS, CDR2 YYNGEE. The CDR3 protein is CASSVGQGASGANVLTF. The CDR3 nucleotides are TGTGCCAGCAGCGTAGGACAGGGGGCCTCTGGGGCCAACGTCCTGACTTTC.

This clone was picked up a small number of times. The V gene is TRBV7-2, the J gene TRBJ2-5; 13 positions match TRBD2. This CDR3 is built from 18 residues. V was clipped by 1 base and J by 4 bases; unmatched bases: 9. The germline CDR1 and CDR2 sequences are SGHTA and FQGNSA. The CDR3 coding sequence is TGTGCCAGCAGCTTAGAGGGGGCCCGGACTAGCGGGAGAGAGACCCAGTACTTC. Translation gives CASSLEGARTSGRETQYF.

The gene calls are TRBV5-1 and TRBJ1-3; D is uncertain. This CDR3 is built from 16 residues. Trimming removed 0 bases from V and 0 bases from J, with 10 bases in between. CDR1 SGHRS and CDR2 YFSETQ come from the germline V gene. CDR3 sequence (DNA): TGCGCCAGCAGCTTGGATTCAGCGCGCTCTGGAAACACCATATATTTT. It yields the protein CASSLDSARSGNTIYF.

This chain connects TRBV7-2 to TRBJ2-3; D gene uncertain. V shed 3 bases and J shed 3 bases, with 10 bases lying between them. Germline assignment: CDR1 SGHTA and CDR2 FQGNSA. The CDR3 contains 14 residues. This CDR3 is CASSFEWGTDTQYF. For the CDR3, the DNA is TGTGCCAGCAGCTTTGAATGGGGTACAGATACGCAGTATTTT.

A note on this clone: Other DNA variants within this sample encode the same CDR3. V is TRBV10-2 and J is TRBJ1-5; TRBD1 is a possible D gene (5 bases). The V end was cut by 4 bases, the J end by 7 bases, with 8 bases between. Germline V CDR1 and CDR2: WSHSY, SAAADI. CDR3 length: 12 residues. The DNA for the CDR3 is TGCGCCAGCAGTGGGGAGGGGCAGCCCCAGCATTTT. Residues: CASSGEGQPQHF.

This clone was detected a few times. The chain joins TRBV19 to TRBJ1-5; no definite D call. Looked up from germline, CDR1 is LNHDA and CDR2 is SQIVND (reference sequence). Between the trimmed V and J ends, which lost 7 bases and 2 bases, there was a span of 12 bases. This CDR3 is 14 amino acids long. DNA of the CDR3: TGTGCCAGTAAGGAGGTCGGAGGCAATCAGCCCCAGCATTTT. Translating gives CASKEVGGNQPQHF.

This chain links TRBV5-1 with TRBJ2-1; D ambiguous. The CDR3 is 15 amino acids. V was cut by 4 bases and J by 0 bases, with 11 bases left in between. Germline CDR1 is SGHRS and CDR2 is YFSETQ. The CDR3 sequence: CASSPDPGSYNEQFF. CDR3 nucleotide sequence: TGCGCCAGCAGCCCGGACCCTGGCTCCTACAATGAGCAGTTCTTC.

The V and J genes are TRBV6-1 and TRBJ2-5; D remains ambiguous. Germline CDR1 reads MNHNS; CDR2 reads SASEGT. This CDR3 comprises 15 residues. Deletions cut 4 bases from V and 2 bases from J, with 14 bases between. CDR3: CASSVNLLPQETQYF. The CDR3, as DNA: TGTGCCAGCAGTGTAAACTTACTACCGCAAGAGACCCAGTACTTC.

The chain carries TRBV19 and TRBJ2-3; D is ambiguous. Germline V CDR1 and CDR2: LNHDA, SQIVND (reference sequence). There are 12 residues in the CDR3. The V end was cut by 8 bases, the J end by 4 bases, with 10 bases between. For the CDR3, the DNA is TGTGCCAGTGGAGCTCGAGCAGATACGCAGTATTTT. It codes for CASGARADTQYF. The full variable domain, rest sourced from reference TRBV19 and TRBJ2-3, is DGGITQSPKYLFRKEGQNVTLSCEQNLNHDAMYWYRQDPGQGLRLIYYSQIVNDFQKGDIAEGYSVSREKKESFPLTVTSAQKNPTAFYLCASGARADTQYFGPGTRLTVL.

This clone has only a few counts. The J gene is TRBJ1-6, the V gene TRBV19; D possibly corresponds to TRBD1 (5 bases). The V end was cut by 3 bases, the J end by 7 bases, with 19 bases between. This CDR3 is built from 17 residues. Looked up from germline, CDR1 is LNHDA and CDR2 is SQIVND (reference sequence). In DNA, the CDR3 is TGTGCCAGTAGTATTCGGCGTCAGGGCATGGGGAATTCACCCCTCCACTTT. Residues: CASSIRRQGMGNSPLHF.

In its sample, this clone was seen many times. V is TRBV7-9 and J is TRBJ1-2; D is unresolved. This CDR3 has 14 residues. The V gene lost 0 bases and the J gene lost 4 bases, with 9 bases spanning the gap. Germline V CDR1 and CDR2: SEHNR, FQNEAQ (reference sequence). The CDR3 protein is CASSLAAATYGYTF. DNA of the CDR3: TGTGCCAGCAGCTTAGCAGCTGCAACCTATGGCTACACCTTC.

J is TRBJ1-6 and V is TRBV19; 7 positions match TRBD1. Unmatched junction bases numbered 16, after V lost 7 bases and J lost 13 bases. Germline-derived CDR1 and CDR2 are LNHDA and SQIVND (reference sequence). The CDR3 spans 15 residues. The CDR3 protein is CASTLGQKGITPLHF. In nucleotides, the CDR3 is TGTGCCAGTACCTTGGGACAGAAGGGCATTACTCCCCTCCACTTT.

The rearrangement links TRBV5-5 to TRBJ1-6, with D possibly TRBD1 on 5 matching bases. The CDR3 is made up of 16 amino acids. V lost 0 bases and J 8 bases, leaving 15 bases between the germline ends. Per germline, CDR1 SGHKS and CDR2 YYEKEE (reference sequence). The CDR3 loop reads CASSLATGQGYSPLHF. CDR3 nucleotide sequence: TGTGCCAGCAGCTTGGCCACTGGGCAGGGATATTCACCCCTCCACTTT. The full variable domain, rest sourced from reference TRBV5-5 and TRBJ1-6, is DAGVTQSPTHLIKTRGQQVTLRCSPISGHKSVSWYQQVLGQGPQFIFQYYEKEERGRGNFPDRFSARQFPNYSSELNVNALLLGDSALYLCASSLATGQGYSPLHFGNGTRLTVT.

This clone was recorded at least ten times. This chain connects TRBV6-5 to TRBJ2-1, with TRBD1 matching over 10 bases. The CDR3 is 13 amino acids. J gave up 10 bases and V 5 bases, and 5 bases lay outside the gene matches. Germline-derived CDR1 and CDR2 are MNHEY and SVGAGI. The CDR3 bases are TGTGCCAGCAGTCGGGACAGGGGTAGGGAGCAGTTCTTC. It translates to CASSRDRGREQFF.

The chain has TRBV5-1 and TRBJ2-2, with D possibly matching TRBD2 (5 bases). The CDR3 totals 15 residues. The germline V gene encodes CDR1 SGHRS and CDR2 YFSETQ. V lost 1 base and J lost 7, with 14 bases in between. This CDR3 reads CASSLLGSAGGELFF. The CDR3 nucleotides read TGCGCCAGCAGCTTGCTAGGTAGCGCTGGCGGGGAGCTGTTTTTT.

This clone was counted a single time. The rearrangement uses TRBV30 and TRBJ2-3; 12 bases line up with TRBD2. V lost 2 bases to trimming and J lost 6 bases; unmatched junction nucleotides: 6. CDR1 is GTSNPN and CDR2 is SVGIG in the germline V gene (reference sequence). The CDR3 has 15 residues. CDR3 protein: CAWSPLAGGKDTQYF. The DNA for the CDR3 is TGTGCCTGGAGTCCCCTAGCGGGGGGGAAGGATACGCAGTATTTT.

V usage is TRBV18 and J usage is TRBJ2-1; D remains ambiguous. Deletions cut 2 bases from V and 6 bases from J, with 5 bases between. Looked up from germline, CDR1 is KGHSH and CDR2 is LQKENI. The CDR3 is 12 amino acids. Here the CDR3 reads CASSPIGNEQFF. The CDR3 DNA follows: TGTGCCAGCTCACCAATCGGCAATGAGCAGTTCTTC.

The rearrangement links TRBV15 to TRBJ2-7, with 9 bases lining up with TRBD2. V lost 5 bases and J lost 3; bases outside the gene matches: 11. The V gene's germline CDR1 is LNHNV and CDR2 YYDKDF (reference sequence). This CDR3 contains 16 residues. The CDR3 DNA reads as TGTGCCACCAGCGCCCCCCGAGCGGGGGGAATCTACGAGCAGTACTTC. Protein sequence: CATSAPRAGGIYEQYF.

The rearrangement joins TRBV18 to TRBJ2-2; tentative D call: TRBD2 (5 bases). CDR3 size: 15 residues. V lost 9 bases and J lost 1, with 15 bases in between. Germline lookup yields CDR1 KGHSH and CDR2 LQKENI. The CDR3 loop reads CASSAPGMNTGELFF. In DNA form, the CDR3 reads TGTGCCAGTTCCGCCCCGGGGATGAACACCGGGGAGCTGTTTTTT.

The chain is built from TRBV18 and TRBJ2-5; D is possibly TRBD1 or TRBD2 (5 bases each). V shed 2 bases and J shed 3 bases, with 10 bases lying between them. This CDR3 has 14 residues. Germline CDR1 and CDR2: KGHSH and LQKENI. CDR3 nucleotide sequence: TGTGCCAGCTCACCAATTAGGGGAGAAGAGACCCAGTACTTC. This encodes CASSPIRGEETQYF.

Points on this clone: The same CDR3 arises from other DNA sequences in this sample as well. The rearrangement uses TRBV6-1 and TRBJ2-7; TRBD2 is a possible D gene (6 bases). The CDR3 has 15 residues. The germline V gene has CDR1 MNHNS and CDR2 SASEGT. The V and J ends lost 0 bases and 2 bases respectively, with 11 bases between them. The chain's CDR3 is CASSEARGSPYEQYF. The CDR3 DNA follows: TGTGCCAGCAGTGAAGCGCGGGGTTCCCCCTACGAGCAGTACTTC.

This sequence joins TRBV4-1 and TRBJ2-5; the match to TRBD2 covers 8 bases. In germline, CDR1 is MGHRA, CDR2 YSYEKL. With 1 base clipped from V and 5 bases from J, the junction kept 6 bases outside the gene matches. The CDR3 has 15 residues. CDR3 sequence reads: CASSQAGGVGETQYF. In nucleotides, the CDR3 is TGCGCCAGCAGCCAAGCCGGGGGGGTAGGGGAGACCCAGTACTTC.

This clone was recorded many times. The chain carries TRBV10-3 and TRBJ1-6; TRBD1 aligns across 9 bases. Germline values: CDR1 ENHRY, CDR2 SYGVKD. The V segment lost 6 bases and the J segment 8 bases; nucleotides outside the gene matches: 8. The CDR3 extends over 15 amino acids. The CDR3 region is CAISEDRGFYSPLHF. The DNA for the CDR3 is TGTGCCATCAGCGAAGACAGGGGGTTTTATTCACCCCTCCACTTT.